This entry features one TCR beta chain sequence. Its target is unknown. These data are taken from a study of cytomegalovirus exposure and HLA in healthy donors. Study results and caveats: The majority of TCR sequences were rare, yet some public TCRs appeared in many donors. According to the study, approximately 150 TCR beta chains were cytomegalovirus-associated.

V was trimmed by 4 bases and J by 5 bases, leaving 18 bases between them. The germline V gene encodes CDR1 MNHNY and CDR2 SVGAGI (reference sequence). The CDR3 contains 16 residues. Method: immunoSEQ multiplex PCR; TCRdb's copy keeps in-frame clones and lacks some. The table lists 330,000 or so clones, about nine tenths of them singletons. Sequences were obtained from PBMCs. The receptor was isolated from a woman between 18 and 29 years old in good health and CMV-seronegative. This sequence joins TRBV6-6 and TRBJ2-1, with a tentative D call TRBD2 (6 bases). The CDR3 region has the DNA TGTGCCAGCAGTTCCCCGAGCGGGTTCCAGCACAATGAGCAGTTCTTC. It codes for CASSSPSGFQHNEQFF.